This TCR beta chain is drawn from a study of T cells in Graves' hyperthyroidism and ophthalmopathy. The germline V gene has CDR1 DFQATT and CDR2 SNEGSKA (reference sequence). The CDR3 contains 14 residues. The V gene lost 1 base and the J gene lost 0 bases, with 10 bases spanning the gap. Regarding this clonotype: The antigen remains undetermined.

Whole-study results and caveats: In blood, most of the thyroid clonotypes expanded above 0.001 were also present. Prediction of ophthalmopathy progression came a median roughly 7.1 months pre-onset.

There were TCR beta CDR3 regions amplified from RNA transcripts. With the HTBI primer set, the TCR CDR3 went through a first round of RT-PCR. A single record per CDR3 protein comes from TCRdb applying MiXCR to the multiplex PCR reads. The sample holds about 700,000 distinct CDR3 sequences; less than 45% are singletons and the top ten take less than 9%. The source is an adult man with Graves' disease, either hyperthyroidism or ophthalmopathy (not recorded which). V is TRBV20-1 and J is TRBJ2-7; D is perhaps TRBD1 (5 bases). Material: peripheral blood or thyroid tissue (not recorded which). The CDR3 sequence is CSARAPGHSYEQYF. The CDR3 DNA sequence: TGCAGTGCTAGAGCCCCAGGGCACTCCTACGAGCAGTACTTC.